The sequence of this T cell receptor beta chain was determined in a study of T-cell memory formation after mild COVID-19 listed by TCRdb under 2021. With respect to the entire study: TCR sequence clusters from the two donors were found to be largely donor specific. T-cell clones expanding and contracting after mild COVID-19 in a couple of donors were tracked by longitudinal TCRalpha and TCRbeta repertoire sequencing. Two young, previously healthy adult volunteers made up the cohort, one male and one female. What the study reported, not specific to this receptor: Contracting CD4+ clones appeared mostly in the CM and EM memory subsets, whereas CD8+ clones were enriched in EMRA. Some responding clones were detected in pre-infection memory, suggesting pre-existing cross-reactive memory T cells joined the SARS-CoV-2 response. The study covered only a couple of mild cases, and larger cohorts including severe cases with pre-infection samples were considered necessary. Whether the second-wave clones peaking on day 37 were SARS-CoV-2 specific was not confirmed. Balanced CD4/CD8 phenotypes were observed for clones contracting from day 15 to 85, whereas a bias towards CD4+ was observed for a second wave of clones expanding from day 15 to 37.

PBMCs were isolated by Ficoll-Paque density gradient centrifugation. TCRdb shows the sequencer as Illumina NovaSeq 6000. cDNA libraries for TCRalpha and TCRbeta were prepared by 5'RACE using constant-segment primers, with sample barcodes and unique molecular identifiers added. Trizol reagent was used to extract RNA from every sample. Libraries were amplified in two PCR steps, with a second sample barcode and Illumina TruSeq adapters added in the second step. Sequencing of the libraries was done on an Illumina NovaSeq, producing 2 x 150 bp paired-end reads. From the authors' description of their analysis: The reads were demultiplexed and collapsed into UMI-guided consensus sequences using migec v1.2.7. Using mixcr v2.1.11, the UMI consensuses were aligned to TRA and TRB V and J templates and assembled into clonotypes. A clonotype was counted as expanded or contracted only when both edgeR and NoisET called the clonotype significant, with the noise models trained on biological replicates. edgeR calls used a false discovery rate-adjusted p below 0.01 and a log2 fold-change threshold of 1. As an exploratory analysis of dynamics, PCA with hierarchical clustering was applied to max-normalized trajectories of the 1000 most abundant clonotypes. The CD4 or CD8 phenotype of responding clones was assigned using the separately sequenced CD4+ and CD8+ repertoires. The raw public data were reprocessed by TCRdb itself: fastp quality trimming at Q25, MiXCR clonotype calling, in-frame beta chains only. Each entry merges the rows of one CDR3 protein and shows their most common DNA and genes. The V and J calls and clone size come from TCRdb's table, not from the authors' own analysis. A total of over 300,000 distinct CDR3 sequences appear in this sample, 20% to 25% of them only once. Approximately 22% of the sample rests with the top ten.

From the cysteine through the phenylalanine, the CDR3 covers 12 amino acids. Only the CDR3 portion is preserved as DNA: 36 bases, with reading frame beginning at the first base. Trimming takes 5 bases from V and 7 bases from J, and the germline ends sit 11 bases apart. Per the germline V gene, MDHEN is the CDR1 and SYDVKM is the CDR2. This clonotype has at least ten counts. This receptor's antigen is unknown. No qualities accompany the bases; no much larger clone lies one base away. The chain is made from TRBV28 and TRBJ1-2, with no confidently assigned D gene. Sample: PBMCs or a T cell subset sorted from them (not recorded which). This clonotype was sampled from a man aged 18-30 years who had mild COVID-19 (a few samples of this study predate the infection). The sample titles of this study are shuffled in the database, so cell type and time point are left out; the donor was told from shared clones. The base sequence is TGTGCCAGCAGTGTCTCAGGATCTGGCTACACCTTC. This encodes CASSVSGSGYTF.